The rows below give T cell receptor beta chains drawn from one sample of a study of blood T cells in healthy people across ages. TCRdb called the 5' RACE reads again in MiXCR, with one record for every CDR3 protein. The data hold fewer than 1,000,000 distinct CDR3 sequences, with about 45% observed a single time. Source material: blood. The receptors stem from a man older than 75 in good health. Both conserved end residues are part of each CDR3. The D gene is left open where the match is weak. Not every row has a clone size; where given, it reads once, few, many or a size class.

d_call j_call clone_size v_call cdr3_nt cdr3_aa
. TRBJ2-5 . TRBV12-3/TRBV12-4 TGTGCCAGCAGTACTACTAGCTCCGGGGGTCTCGGAGAGACCCAGTACTTC CASSTTSSGGLGETQYF
. TRBJ2-5 . TRBV7-3 TGTGCCAGCAGCCCTAGCACGGCCCAAGAGACCCAGTACTTC CASSPSTAQETQYF
TRBD1 TRBJ2-7 once TRBV6-6 TGTGCCAGCAATCGTCTGGGACAGGTCGATCCCGAGCAGTACTTC CASNRLGQVDPEQYF
TRBD2 TRBJ2-3 many TRBV20-1 TGCAGTGCCCGGGACCTGACTAGCGGGAGGGCCCGCGCAGATACGCAGTATTTT CSARDLTSGRARADTQYF
TRBD1 TRBJ2-3 once TRBV12-3/TRBV12-4 TGTGCCAGCAGTACGGGACAGCCCACAGATACGCAGTATTTT CASSTGQPTDTQYF
. TRBJ2-7 . TRBV27 TGTGCCAGCAGCAGAAGCGGCAGGTCCTCCTACGAGCAGTACTTC CASSRSGRSSYEQYF
TRBD2 TRBJ2-7 . TRBV20-1 TGCAGTGTTTCCCATCCCAAGCGGGAGGGCTACGAGCAGTACTTC CSVSHPKREGYEQYF
. TRBJ2-5 few TRBV4-1 TGCGCCAGCAGCCAAGGTATAAGCGGTATGTACTTC CASSQGISGMYF
TRBD2 TRBJ2-1 . TRBV20-1 TGCAGTGCTAGAGCCATAGCGGGAGCCTACAATGAGCAGTTCTTC CSARAIAGAYNEQFF
TRBD2 TRBJ2-5 once TRBV5-6 TGCGCCAGCAGCCCCTGGGAGGGAGAGACCCAGTACTTC CASSPWEGETQYF
. TRBJ2-2 few TRBV7-2 TGTGCCAGCAGCTTAGTAGCCCCGGACACCGGGGAGCTGTTTTTT CASSLVAPDTGELFF
. TRBJ1-5 . TRBV12-3/TRBV12-4 TGTGCCAGCAGTTTTGTCAGGGCCGATCAGCCCCAGCATTTT CASSFVRADQPQHF
. TRBJ2-2 . TRBV7-8 TGTGCCAGCAGCTCCTCCGGAGATCCGAACACCGGGGAGCTGTTTTTT CASSSSGDPNTGELFF
. TRBJ1-1 . TRBV2 TGTGCCAGCAGTGCTCTGGGGGCAACGAACACTGAAGCTTTCTTT CASSALGATNTEAFF
. TRBJ2-7 few TRBV4-2 TGTGCCAGCAGCCAAGGTCCGCGGCTAGCTTACGAGCAGTACTTC CASSQGPRLAYEQYF
TRBD2 TRBJ2-1 many TRBV12-3/TRBV12-4 TGTGCCACCCGACTAGCGGGGAGGTACAATGAGCAGTTCTTC CATRLAGRYNEQFF
. TRBJ1-1 . TRBV5-1 TGCGCCAGCAGCTTGGGAACAGGATACACTGAAGCTTTCTTT CASSLGTGYTEAFF
TRBD2 TRBJ2-7 . TRBV20-1 TGCAGTGCCCAAAGGGCGGGGGGAGCCTACGAGCAGTACTTC CSAQRAGGAYEQYF
. TRBJ2-5 many TRBV20-1 TGCAGTGCTAGGACATTCGGGTGGGAGACCCAGTACTTC CSARTFGWETQYF
TRBD1 TRBJ1-2 few TRBV15 TGTGCCACCAGCAGAGAGTGGGACAGGGGCACCTATGGCTACACCTTC CATSREWDRGTYGYTF
TRBD2 TRBJ2-5 . TRBV20-1 TGCAGTGCTAGAGTGGCTAGCGGGGGGGCCACAGAGACCCAGTACTTC CSARVASGGATETQYF